This TCR beta chain comes out of a study of blood T cell repertoires in COVID-19. The wider study: COVID-19 samples, acute and convalescent, were from the United States, Italy and Spain. Sample material is recorded as cDNA or gDNA derived from T cells, B-cell-depleted T cells, or PBMCs.

Per germline, CDR1 LGHDT and CDR2 YNNKEL (reference sequence). The CDR3 has 20 amino acids. V dropped 4 bases and J dropped 1; count of bases not matched to a gene: 14. Study processing details: Counts of nucleated cells, estimated from reference gene primer amplification, were obtained. Profiled with immunoSEQ multiplex PCR; TCRdb holds only in-frame clones, not every one. V, J and clone size are those of that table, while D and trimming were read from the DNA. The table has hundreds of thousands of clones, 70% to 85% seen once. This receptor was obtained from an elderly woman with active or convalescent COVID-19. This rearrangement joins TRBV3-1 (or the pseudogene TRBV3-2) to TRBJ2-7, with 15 bases fitting TRBD2. Source material: peripheral blood. CDR3 amino acids: CASSRGLAGGKTPPSYEQYF. CDR3 DNA: TGTGCCAGCAGCCGAGGACTAGCGGGAGGGAAAACCCCACCTTCCTACGAGCAGTACTTC.